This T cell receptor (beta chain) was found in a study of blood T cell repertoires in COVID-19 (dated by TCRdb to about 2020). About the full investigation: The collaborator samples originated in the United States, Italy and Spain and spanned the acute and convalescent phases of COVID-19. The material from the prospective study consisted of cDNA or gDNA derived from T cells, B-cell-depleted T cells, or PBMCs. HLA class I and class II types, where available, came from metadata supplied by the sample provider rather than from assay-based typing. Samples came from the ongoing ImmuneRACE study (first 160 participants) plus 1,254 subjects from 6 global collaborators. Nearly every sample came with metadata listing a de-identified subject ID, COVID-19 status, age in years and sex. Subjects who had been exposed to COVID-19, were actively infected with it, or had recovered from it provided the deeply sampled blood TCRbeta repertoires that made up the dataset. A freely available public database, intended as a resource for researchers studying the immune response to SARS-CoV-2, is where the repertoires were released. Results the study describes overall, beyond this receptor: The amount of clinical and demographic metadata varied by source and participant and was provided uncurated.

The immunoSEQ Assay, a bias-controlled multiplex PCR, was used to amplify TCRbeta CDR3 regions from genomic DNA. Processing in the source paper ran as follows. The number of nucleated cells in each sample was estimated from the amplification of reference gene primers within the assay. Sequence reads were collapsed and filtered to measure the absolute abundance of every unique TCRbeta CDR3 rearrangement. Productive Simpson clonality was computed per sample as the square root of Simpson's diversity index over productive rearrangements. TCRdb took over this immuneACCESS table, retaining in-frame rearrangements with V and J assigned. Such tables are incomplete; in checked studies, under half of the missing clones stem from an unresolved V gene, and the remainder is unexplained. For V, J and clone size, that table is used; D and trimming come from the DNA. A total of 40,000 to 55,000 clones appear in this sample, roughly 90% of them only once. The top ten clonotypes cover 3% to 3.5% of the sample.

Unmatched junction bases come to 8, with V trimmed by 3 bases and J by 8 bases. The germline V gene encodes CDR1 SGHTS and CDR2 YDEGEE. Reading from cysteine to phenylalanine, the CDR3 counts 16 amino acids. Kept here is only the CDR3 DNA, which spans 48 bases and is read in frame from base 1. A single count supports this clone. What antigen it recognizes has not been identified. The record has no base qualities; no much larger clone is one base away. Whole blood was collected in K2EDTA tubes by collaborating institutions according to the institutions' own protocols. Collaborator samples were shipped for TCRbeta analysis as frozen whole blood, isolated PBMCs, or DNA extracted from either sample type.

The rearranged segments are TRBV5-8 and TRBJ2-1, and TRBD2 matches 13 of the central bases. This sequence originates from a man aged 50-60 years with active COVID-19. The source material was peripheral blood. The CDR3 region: CASSSNGLAGADEQFF. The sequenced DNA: TGTGCCAGCAGCTCGAATGGACTAGCGGGAGCGGATGAGCAGTTCTTC.